This entry concerns a single T cell receptor (beta chain). Its target is not known. The data belong to a study of radiotherapy plus CTLA-4 blockade in lung cancer. Across the study: Disease control was present in more than 25% of patients, and objective responses in about 19%. General observations from the study: Some TCR clones had been derived from tumors. These clones expanded in peripheral blood after radiotherapy plus ipilimumab.

Profiled with immunoSEQ multiplex PCR; TCRdb holds only in-frame clones, not every one. The top ten clones hold 6.9% of a sample with 100,000 to 150,000 clones, more than 80% of them seen once. CDR1 is SEHNR, CDR2 FQNEAQ, per germline (reference sequence). Trimming cost V 5 bases and J 5 bases, with 14 bases left between them. The CDR3 has 14 residues. Receiving focal radiation plus CTLA-4 blockade with ipilimumab were patients who had chemo-refractory metastatic non-small-cell lung cancer. The input for sequencing was peripheral blood, taken from a patient treated with radiotherapy plus ipilimumab. The source of this sequence is a human donor with non-small cell lung cancer that progressed on radiotherapy plus ipilimumab. The gene calls are TRBV7-9 and TRBJ2-3, with D possibly matching TRBD1 (5 bases). The CDR3 coding sequence is TGTGCCAGCAGCCCCCAAGGGGCAGGAGATACGCAGTATTTT. It translates to CASSPQGAGDTQYF.